The following is a T cell receptor beta chain sequence with its context. This sample is part of a study of blood T cell repertoires in COVID-19. The CDR3 extends over 12 amino acids. V was pared by 5 bases and J by 5 bases, with 7 bases between. Germline values: CDR1 SEHNR, CDR2 FQNEAQ (reference sequence). In the authors' methods: Reference gene primer amplification yielded estimated nucleated cell counts. Here immunoSEQ multiplex PCR was the method, and the copy in TCRdb shows in-frame clones only, minus some. V and J calls and clone size are those listed in that table; D and trimming were worked out from the DNA. The sample records 490,000 or so clones, 88% being singletons.

This sequence originates from a woman in her 40s who had recovered from COVID-19. The sequenced sample consisted of PBMCs or T cells enriched from blood (not recorded which). This chain joins TRBV7-9 and TRBJ2-1; TRBD1 is a possible D gene (5 bases). CDR3 region: CASSQQDNEQFF. Here the CDR3 DNA reads TGTGCCAGCAGCCAACAGGACAATGAGCAGTTCTTC. Looking up the rest from reference TRBV7-9 and TRBJ2-1 gives the full variable domain: DTGVSQNPRHKITKRGQNVTFRCDPISEHNRLYWYRQTLGQGPEFLTYFQNEAQLEKSRLLSDRFSAERPKGSFSTLEIQRTEQGDSAMYLCASSQQDNEQFFGPGTRLTVL.